A selection of T cell receptor beta chains follows, all from one sample in a study of control samples from healthy donors and cancer patients. Using immunoSEQ multiplex PCR, the repertoire was profiled, and TCRdb retains in-frame clones only, with some absent. The sample lists tens of thousands of clones, roughly 84% occurring once. The specimen sequenced was blood. Receptor source: a woman in her forties or fifties in good health. CDR3s include the opening cysteine and the closing phenylalanine or tryptophan. The D gene is left open where the match is weak. For some rows the clone size is stated as once, few or many, or as a class when expanded; others skip it.

>TRBV5-1|TRBJ1-6|few|TRBD1
CASTESTGGRAPLHF
TGCGCCAGCACCGAATCGACAGGGGGGCGAGCACCCCTCCACTTT
>TRBV4-1|TRBJ1-5|NA|NA
CASSQAGLAGNQPQHF
TGCGCCAGCAGCCAAGCAGGGCTAGCGGGCAATCAGCCCCAGCATTTT
>TRBV12-3/TRBV12-4|TRBJ2-7|NA|NA
CASSLGRGEQYF
TGTGCCAGCAGTTTGGGAAGGGGCGAGCAGTACTTC
>TRBV6-4|TRBJ1-4|NA|TRBD1
CAIKKDRVTNEKLFF
TGTGCCATCAAGAAAGACAGGGTTACTAATGAAAAACTGTTTTTT
>TRBV6-5|TRBJ1-3|NA|NA
CATRIEDAGNTIYF
TGTGCCACCAGGATTGAGGACGCGGGAAACACCATATATTTT
>TRBV7-9|TRBJ1-1|NA|NA
CASSHGTMNTEAFF
TGTGCCAGCAGCCACGGGACAATGAACACTGAAGCTTTCTTT
>TRBV5-4|TRBJ1-2|NA|NA
CASSTQSQGGYTF
TGTGCCAGCAGCACTCAAAGTCAGGGTGGCTACACCTTC
>TRBV12-3/TRBV12-4|TRBJ1-1|NA|NA
CASSLRPWTEAFF
TGTGCCAGCAGTTTGAGGCCCTGGACTGAAGCTTTCTTT
>TRBV5-1|TRBJ2-6|once|TRBD2
CASSLDSGGDPFGANVLTF
TGCGCCAGCAGCTTGGATAGCGGGGGAGACCCCTTCGGGGCCAACGTCCTGACTTTC
>TRBV12-3/TRBV12-4|TRBJ2-3|NA|TRBD1
CASREGGRDTQYF
TGTGCCAGTCGGGAAGGGGGCCGGGATACGCAGTATTTT
>TRBV5-1|TRBJ2-2|NA|NA
CASRLKGSGELFF
TGCGCCAGCCGTTTAAAGGGATCCGGGGAGCTGTTTTTT
>TRBV2|TRBJ2-2|NA|TRBD1
CASSRDRGRNRELFF
TGTGCCAGCAGTAGAGACAGGGGGCGGAACAGGGAGCTGTTTTTT
>TRBV14|TRBJ2-7|NA|NA
CASSQDPGTTYEQYF
TGTGCCAGCAGCCAAGACCCGGGGACAACGTACGAGCAGTACTTC
>TRBV18|TRBJ2-2|NA|NA
CASSPDSSAVTGELFF
TGTGCCAGCTCACCCGACAGTAGTGCAGTGACCGGGGAGCTGTTTTTT
>TRBV18|TRBJ2-2|NA|NA
CASSLGSGELFF
TGTGCCAGCTCACTTGGGTCCGGGGAGCTGTTTTTT
>TRBV7-9|TRBJ2-7|NA|TRBD1
CASSLGQGFSYEQYF
TGTGCCAGCAGCCTGGGACAGGGATTCTCCTACGAGCAGTACTTC
>TRBV11-2|TRBJ2-1|NA|NA
CASSLEVVHEQFF
TGTGCCAGCAGCTTAGAAGTCGTCCATGAGCAGTTCTTC
>TRBV5-1|TRBJ2-3|once|NA
CASSLSRRTDTQYF
TGCGCCAGCAGCTTAAGCCGACGCACGGATACGCAGTATTTT
>TRBV19|TRBJ1-2|NA|TRBD1
CASSITPPGGRYGYTF
TGTGCCAGTAGTATCACTCCCCCAGGGGGCCGTTATGGCTACACCTTC
>TRBV19|TRBJ2-3|NA|NA
CASTPDRSTDTQYF
TGTGCCAGTACCCCGGACAGAAGCACAGATACGCAGTATTTT
>TRBV12-5|TRBJ1-4|NA|TRBD1
CASGVGQGANEKLFF
TGTGCTAGTGGCGTCGGGCAGGGGGCGAATGAAAAACTGTTTTTT
>TRBV2|TRBJ2-2|once|NA
CASSSRGNTGELFF
TGTGCCAGCAGTTCCCGGGGGAACACCGGGGAGCTGTTTTTT
>TRBV6-1|TRBJ2-1|NA|TRBD2
CASSENGRLALYNEQFF
TGTGCCAGCAGTGAAAACGGAAGACTAGCGCTCTACAATGAGCAGTTCTTC
>TRBV5-3|TRBJ1-1|NA|NA
CARSCWTGTEAFF
TGTGCCAGAAGCTGCTGGACGGGGACTGAAGCTTTCTTT
>TRBV6-6|TRBJ1-2|NA|NA
CASSFILSDNYGYTF
TGTGCCAGCAGCTTTATTTTATCTGACAACTATGGCTACACCTTC
>TRBV29-1|TRBJ1-1|NA|NA
CSVPLPDTRMNTEAFF
TGCAGCGTCCCTCTTCCGGACACTAGAATGAACACTGAAGCTTTCTTT
>TRBV20-1|TRBJ2-7|NA|NA
CSVVGGYEQYF
TGCAGTGTAGTAGGAGGCTACGAGCAGTACTTC
>TRBV27|TRBJ2-3|NA|NA
CTTPTANTDTQYF
TGTACCACTCCAACGGCGAACACAGATACGCAGTATTTT
>TRBV7-2|TRBJ2-3|NA|TRBD2
CASSSSFGGALDTQYF
TGTGCCAGCAGCTCCAGTTTCGGGGGGGCCTTAGATACGCAGTATTTT
>TRBV2|TRBJ1-5|NA|TRBD1
CASRGTGDLPQHF
TGTGCCAGCAGGGGGACAGGGGATCTGCCCCAGCATTTT
>TRBV4-1|TRBJ2-3|NA|TRBD1
CASSQELRQGALTDTQYF
TGCGCCAGCAGCCAAGAGTTGAGACAGGGGGCCCTCACAGATACGCAGTATTTT
>TRBV9|TRBJ1-1|NA|NA
CASSVEVRTEAFF
TGTGCCAGCAGCGTAGAGGTTCGGACTGAAGCTTTCTTT
>TRBV7-9|TRBJ1-2|NA|TRBD1
CASSQNSRGQGRYGYTF
TGTGCCAGCAGCCAAAACTCACGGGGACAGGGAAGGTATGGCTACACCTTC
>TRBV11-2|TRBJ1-4|NA|NA
CASSLHNGVNEKLFF
TGTGCCAGCAGCTTACACAATGGGGTCAATGAAAAACTGTTTTTT
>TRBV30|TRBJ1-6|few|TRBD1
CAWGQGNSPLHF
TGTGCCTGGGGACAGGGAAATTCACCCCTCCACTTT
>TRBV2|TRBJ1-1|NA|TRBD1
CASSDEVQGVAFF
TGTGCCAGCAGTGATGAGGTACAGGGGGTAGCTTTCTTT
>TRBV3-1/TRBV3-2|TRBJ1-2|NA|NA
CASSPLTWANYGYTF
TGTGCCAGCAGCCCTTTGACATGGGCCAACTATGGCTACACCTTC
>TRBV6-4|TRBJ1-2|NA|NA
CASSDRPGVTYGYTF
TGTGCCAGCAGTGACCGACCAGGGGTAACATATGGCTACACCTTC
>TRBV12-5|TRBJ1-1|NA|NA
CASGLGLSRGHGEAFF
TGTGCTAGTGGTTTGGGACTCTCACGGGGTCATGGTGAAGCTTTCTTT
>TRBV11-2|TRBJ1-5|NA|NA
CASSLLKGGRNQPQHF
TGTGCCAGCAGCCTACTTAAGGGGGGTCGCAATCAGCCCCAGCATTTT
>TRBV2|TRBJ1-2|NA|NA
CASSIGPQWRGYTF
TGTGCCAGCAGTATCGGGCCCCAATGGCGTGGCTACACCTTC
>TRBV7-9|TRBJ2-3|few|NA
CASSLVPDGTDTQYF
TGTGCCAGCAGCTTAGTCCCAGATGGCACAGATACGCAGTATTTT